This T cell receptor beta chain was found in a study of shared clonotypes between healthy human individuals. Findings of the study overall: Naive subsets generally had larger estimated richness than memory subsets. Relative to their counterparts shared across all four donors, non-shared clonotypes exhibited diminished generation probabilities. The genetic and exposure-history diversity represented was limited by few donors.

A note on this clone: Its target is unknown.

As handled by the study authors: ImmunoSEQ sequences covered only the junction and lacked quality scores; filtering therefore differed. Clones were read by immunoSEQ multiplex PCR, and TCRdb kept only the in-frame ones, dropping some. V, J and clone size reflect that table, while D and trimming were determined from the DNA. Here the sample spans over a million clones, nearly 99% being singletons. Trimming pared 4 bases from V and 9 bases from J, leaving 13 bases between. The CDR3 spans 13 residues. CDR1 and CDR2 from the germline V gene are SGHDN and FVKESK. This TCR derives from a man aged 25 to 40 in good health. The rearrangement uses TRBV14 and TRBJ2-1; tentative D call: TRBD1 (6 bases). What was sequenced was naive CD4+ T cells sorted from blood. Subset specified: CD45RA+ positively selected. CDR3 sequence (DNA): TGTGCCAGCAGCCTCGCCGGGACACTTGAGCAGTTCTTC. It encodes CASSLAGTLEQFF.